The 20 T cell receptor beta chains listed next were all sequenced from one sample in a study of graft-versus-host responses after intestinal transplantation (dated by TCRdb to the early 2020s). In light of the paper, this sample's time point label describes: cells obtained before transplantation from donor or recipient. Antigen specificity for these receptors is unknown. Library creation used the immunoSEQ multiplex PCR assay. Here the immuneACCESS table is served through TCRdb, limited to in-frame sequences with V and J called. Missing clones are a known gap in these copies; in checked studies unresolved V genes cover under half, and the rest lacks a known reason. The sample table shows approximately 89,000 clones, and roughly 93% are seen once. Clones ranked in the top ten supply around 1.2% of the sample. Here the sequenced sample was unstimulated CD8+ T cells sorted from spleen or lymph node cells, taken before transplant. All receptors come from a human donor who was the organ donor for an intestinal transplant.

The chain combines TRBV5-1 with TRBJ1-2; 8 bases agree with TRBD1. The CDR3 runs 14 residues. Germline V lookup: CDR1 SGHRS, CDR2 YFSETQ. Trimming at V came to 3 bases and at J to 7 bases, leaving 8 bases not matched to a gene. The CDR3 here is CASSWTAGGRGYTF. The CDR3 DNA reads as TGCGCCAGCAGCTGGACCGCAGGGGGCCGTGGCTACACCTTC.

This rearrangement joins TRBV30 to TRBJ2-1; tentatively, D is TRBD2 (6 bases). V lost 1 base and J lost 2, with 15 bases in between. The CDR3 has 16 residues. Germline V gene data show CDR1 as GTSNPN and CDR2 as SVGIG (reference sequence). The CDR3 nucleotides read TGTGCCTGGAGTGGCCTGGGGGGTCAACCCTACAATGAGCAGTTCTTC. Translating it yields CAWSGLGGQPYNEQFF.

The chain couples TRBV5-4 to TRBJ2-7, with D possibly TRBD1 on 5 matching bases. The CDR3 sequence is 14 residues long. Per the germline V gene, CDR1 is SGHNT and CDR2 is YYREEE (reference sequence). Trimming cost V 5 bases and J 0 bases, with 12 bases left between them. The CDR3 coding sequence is TGTGCCAGCAGTGACAGAACCCACTCCTACGAGCAGTACTTC. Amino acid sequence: CASSDRTHSYEQYF.

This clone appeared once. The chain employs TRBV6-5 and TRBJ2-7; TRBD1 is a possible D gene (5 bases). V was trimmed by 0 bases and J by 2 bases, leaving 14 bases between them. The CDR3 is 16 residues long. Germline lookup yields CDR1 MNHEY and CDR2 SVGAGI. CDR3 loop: CASSYSVSGPTYEQYF. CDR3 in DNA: TGTGCCAGCAGTTACTCGGTGTCAGGGCCTACCTACGAGCAGTACTTC.

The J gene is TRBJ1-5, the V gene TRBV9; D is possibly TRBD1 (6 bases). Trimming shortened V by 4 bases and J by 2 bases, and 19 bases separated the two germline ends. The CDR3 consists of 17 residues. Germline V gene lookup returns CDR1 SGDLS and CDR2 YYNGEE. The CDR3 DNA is TGTGCCAGCAGCCTAGACAGGCTTAATAAGCGCAATCAGCCCCAGCATTTT. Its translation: CASSLDRLNKRNQPQHF. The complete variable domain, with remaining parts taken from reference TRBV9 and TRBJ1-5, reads DSGVTQTPKHLITATGQRVTLRCSPRSGDLSVYWYQQSLDQGLQFLIQYYNGEERAKGNILERFSAQQFPDLHSELNLSSLELGDSALYFCASSLDRLNKRNQPQHFGDGTRLSIL.

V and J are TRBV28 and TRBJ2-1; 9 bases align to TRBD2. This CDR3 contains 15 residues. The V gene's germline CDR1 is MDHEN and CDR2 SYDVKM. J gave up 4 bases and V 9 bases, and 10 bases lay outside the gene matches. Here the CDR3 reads CASRSGSAVYNEQFF. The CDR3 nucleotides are TGTGCCAGTCGTAGCGGGAGTGCAGTGTACAATGAGCAGTTCTTC.

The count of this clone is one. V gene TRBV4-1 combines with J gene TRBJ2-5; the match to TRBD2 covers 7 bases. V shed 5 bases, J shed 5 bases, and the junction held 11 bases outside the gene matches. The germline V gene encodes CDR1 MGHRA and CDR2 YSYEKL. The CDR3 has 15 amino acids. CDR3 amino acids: CASSRPYGGVETQYF. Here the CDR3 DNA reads TGCGCCAGCAGCAGACCATATGGGGGGGTGGAGACCCAGTACTTC.

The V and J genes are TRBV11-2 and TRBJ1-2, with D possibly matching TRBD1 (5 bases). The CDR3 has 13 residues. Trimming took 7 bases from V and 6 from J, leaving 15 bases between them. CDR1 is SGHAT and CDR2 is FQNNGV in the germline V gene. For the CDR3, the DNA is TGTGCCAGCACCCCGCAACCAGGGAATGGCTACACCTTC. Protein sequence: CASTPQPGNGYTF. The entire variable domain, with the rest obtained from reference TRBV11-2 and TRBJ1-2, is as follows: EAGVAQSPRYKIIEKRQSVAFWCNPISGHATLYWYQQILGQGPKLLIQFQNNGVVDDSQLPKDRFSAERLKGVDSTLKIQPAKLEDSAVYLCASTPQPGNGYTFGSGTRLTVV.

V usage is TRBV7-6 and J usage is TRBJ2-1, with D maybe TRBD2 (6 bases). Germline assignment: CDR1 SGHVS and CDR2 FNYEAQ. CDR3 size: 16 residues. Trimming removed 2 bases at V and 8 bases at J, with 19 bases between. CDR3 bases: TGTGCCAGCAGCTTACCGGATAGCGGCCCGCGGGATGAGCAGTTCTTC. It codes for CASSLPDSGPRDEQFF.

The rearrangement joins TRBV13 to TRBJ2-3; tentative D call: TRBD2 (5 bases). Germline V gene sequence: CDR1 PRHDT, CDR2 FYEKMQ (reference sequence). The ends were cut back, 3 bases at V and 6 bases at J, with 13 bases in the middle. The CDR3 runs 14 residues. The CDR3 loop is CASSFPTGRDTQYF. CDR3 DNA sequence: TGTGCCAGCAGCTTCCCAACGGGAAGGGATACGCAGTATTTT.

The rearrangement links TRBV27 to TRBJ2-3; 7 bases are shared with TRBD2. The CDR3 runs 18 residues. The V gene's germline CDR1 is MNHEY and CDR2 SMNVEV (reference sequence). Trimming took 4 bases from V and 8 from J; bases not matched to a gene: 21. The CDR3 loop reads CASSSGPGLADLLRTQYF. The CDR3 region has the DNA TGTGCCAGCAGTTCGGGGCCCGGGCTAGCGGATCTTCTTCGTACGCAGTATTTT.

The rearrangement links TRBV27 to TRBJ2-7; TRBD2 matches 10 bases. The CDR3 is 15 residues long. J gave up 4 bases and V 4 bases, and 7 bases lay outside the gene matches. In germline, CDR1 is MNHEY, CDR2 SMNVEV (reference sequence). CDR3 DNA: TGTGCCAGCAGTTGGACTAGCGGAGAAACTTACGAGCAGTACTTC. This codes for CASSWTSGETYEQYF.

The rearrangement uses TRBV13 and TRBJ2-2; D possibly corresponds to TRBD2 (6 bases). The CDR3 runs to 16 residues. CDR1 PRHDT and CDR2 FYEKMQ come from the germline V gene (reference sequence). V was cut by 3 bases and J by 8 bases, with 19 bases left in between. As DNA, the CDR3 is TGTGCCAGCAGCTTGGGCGGGGCAGGGCGAATAGGGGAGCTGTTTTTT. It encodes CASSLGGAGRIGELFF.

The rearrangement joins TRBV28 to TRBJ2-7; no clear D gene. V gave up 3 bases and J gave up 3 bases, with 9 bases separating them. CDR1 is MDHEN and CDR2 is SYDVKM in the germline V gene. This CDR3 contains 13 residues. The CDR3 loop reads CASSFRSDYEQYF. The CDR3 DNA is TGTGCCAGCAGTTTCCGGTCCGACTACGAGCAGTACTTC. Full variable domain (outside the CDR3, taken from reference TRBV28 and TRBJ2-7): DVKVTQSSRYLVKRTGEKVFLECVQDMDHENMFWYRQDPGLGLRLIYFSYDVKMKEKGDIPEGYSVSREKKERFSLILESASTNQTSMYLCASSFRSDYEQYFGPGTRLTVT.

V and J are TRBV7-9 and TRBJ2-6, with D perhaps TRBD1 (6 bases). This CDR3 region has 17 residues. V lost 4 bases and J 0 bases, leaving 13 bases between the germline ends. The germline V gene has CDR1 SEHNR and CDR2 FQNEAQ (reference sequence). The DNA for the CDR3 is TGTGCCAGCAGCTCCCCAGACAGGACCTCTGGGGCCAACGTCCTGACTTTC. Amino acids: CASSSPDRTSGANVLTF.

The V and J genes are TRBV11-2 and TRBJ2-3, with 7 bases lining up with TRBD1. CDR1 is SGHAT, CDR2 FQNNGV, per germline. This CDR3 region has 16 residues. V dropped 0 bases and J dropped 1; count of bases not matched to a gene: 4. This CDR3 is CASSLETGLGTDTQYF. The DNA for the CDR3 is TGTGCCAGCAGCTTAGAGACAGGGTTGGGCACAGATACGCAGTATTTT. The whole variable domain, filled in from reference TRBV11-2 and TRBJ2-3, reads EAGVAQSPRYKIIEKRQSVAFWCNPISGHATLYWYQQILGQGPKLLIQFQNNGVVDDSQLPKDRFSAERLKGVDSTLKIQPAKLEDSAVYLCASSLETGLGTDTQYFGPGTRLTVL.

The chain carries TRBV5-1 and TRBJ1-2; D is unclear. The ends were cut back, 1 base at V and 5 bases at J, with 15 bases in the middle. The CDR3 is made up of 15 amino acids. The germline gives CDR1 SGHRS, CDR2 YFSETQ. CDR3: CASSLWPAEDYGYTF. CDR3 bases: TGCGCCAGCAGCTTGTGGCCAGCAGAGGATTATGGCTACACCTTC.

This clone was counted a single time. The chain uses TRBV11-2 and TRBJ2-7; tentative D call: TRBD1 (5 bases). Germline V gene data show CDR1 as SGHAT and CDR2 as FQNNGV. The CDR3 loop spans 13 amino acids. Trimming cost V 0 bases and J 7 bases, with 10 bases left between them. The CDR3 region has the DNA TGTGCCAGCAGCTTAGACGCAGGGCGGGAGCAGTACTTC. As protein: CASSLDAGREQYF.

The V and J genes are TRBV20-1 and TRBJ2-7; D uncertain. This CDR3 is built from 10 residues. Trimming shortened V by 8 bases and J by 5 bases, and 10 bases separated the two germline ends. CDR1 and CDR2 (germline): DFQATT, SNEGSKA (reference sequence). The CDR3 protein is CSPSSDEQYF. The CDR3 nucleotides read TGCAGTCCCTCGTCAGACGAGCAGTACTTC.

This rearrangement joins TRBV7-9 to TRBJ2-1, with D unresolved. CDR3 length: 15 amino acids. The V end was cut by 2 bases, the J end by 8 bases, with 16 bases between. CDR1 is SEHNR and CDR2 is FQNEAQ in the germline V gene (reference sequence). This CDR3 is CASSLIRLPFYEQFF. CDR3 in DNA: TGTGCCAGCAGCTTAATCCGACTCCCATTCTATGAGCAGTTCTTC.